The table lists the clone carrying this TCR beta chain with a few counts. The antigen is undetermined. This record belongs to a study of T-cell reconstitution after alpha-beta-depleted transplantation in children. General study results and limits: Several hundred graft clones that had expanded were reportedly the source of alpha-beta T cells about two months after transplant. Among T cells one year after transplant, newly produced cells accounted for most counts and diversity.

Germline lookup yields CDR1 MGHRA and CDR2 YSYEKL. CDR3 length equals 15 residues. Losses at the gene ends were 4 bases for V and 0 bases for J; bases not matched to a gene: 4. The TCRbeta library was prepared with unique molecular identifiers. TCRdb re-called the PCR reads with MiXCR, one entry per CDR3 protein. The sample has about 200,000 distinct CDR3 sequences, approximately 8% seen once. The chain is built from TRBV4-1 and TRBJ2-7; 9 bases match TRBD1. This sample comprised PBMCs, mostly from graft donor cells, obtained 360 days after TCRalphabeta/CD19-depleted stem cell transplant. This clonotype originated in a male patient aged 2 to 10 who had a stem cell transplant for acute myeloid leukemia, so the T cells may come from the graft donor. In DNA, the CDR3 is TGCGCCAGCAGCCTCCGGGACAGGGCCTCCTACGAGCAGTACGTC. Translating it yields CASSLRDRASYEQYV.